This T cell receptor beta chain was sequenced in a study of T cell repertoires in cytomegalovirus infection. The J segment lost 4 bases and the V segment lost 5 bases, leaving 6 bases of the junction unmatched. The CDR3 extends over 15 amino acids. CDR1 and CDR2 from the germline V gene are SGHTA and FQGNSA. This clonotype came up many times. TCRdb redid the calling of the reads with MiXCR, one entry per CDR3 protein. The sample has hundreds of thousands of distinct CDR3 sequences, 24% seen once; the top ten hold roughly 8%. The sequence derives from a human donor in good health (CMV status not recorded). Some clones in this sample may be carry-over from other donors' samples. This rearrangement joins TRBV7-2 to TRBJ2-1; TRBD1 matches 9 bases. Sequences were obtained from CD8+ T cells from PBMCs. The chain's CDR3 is CASSAQGAYYNEQFF. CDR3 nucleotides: TGTGCCAGCAGCGCACAGGGGGCGTATTACAATGAGCAGTTCTTC. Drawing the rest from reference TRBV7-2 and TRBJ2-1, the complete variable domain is GAGVSQSPSNKVTEKGKDVELRCDPISGHTALYWYRQSLGQGLEFLIYFQGNSAPDKSGLPSDRFSAERTGGSVSTLTIQRTQQEDSAVYLCASSAQGAYYNEQFFGPGTRLTVL.